This entry is about one T cell receptor beta chain. Authors' methods: Cell counts per sample came from amplifying reference gene primers. The repertoire was sequenced with immunoSEQ multiplex PCR; TCRdb's copy has only in-frame clones and lacks some. D and trimming come from the DNA, and the V and J calls and clone size come from that table. The repertoire holds 200,000 to 250,000 clones, approximately 79% seen once, with around 5% in the top ten. These data belong to a study of blood T cell repertoires in COVID-19. At the level of the study: Specimens from acute and convalescent COVID-19 originated in the United States, Italy and Spain. In each case, the material was cDNA or gDNA derived from T cells, B-cell-depleted T cells, or PBMCs.

Germline V CDR1 and CDR2: MGHRA, YSYEKL. This CDR3 region has 16 residues. V lost 1 base and J lost 7; bases outside the gene matches: 10. Source material: peripheral blood. The sequence came from a human donor in a cohort sampled during active COVID-19. The V call is TRBV4-1, the J call TRBJ2-7, with 10 nucleotides matching TRBD2. CDR3 in DNA: TGCGCCAGCAGCCAAGGAGACACTAGGACTAGCGGAGAGCAGTACTTC. Translating gives CASSQGDTRTSGEQYF.